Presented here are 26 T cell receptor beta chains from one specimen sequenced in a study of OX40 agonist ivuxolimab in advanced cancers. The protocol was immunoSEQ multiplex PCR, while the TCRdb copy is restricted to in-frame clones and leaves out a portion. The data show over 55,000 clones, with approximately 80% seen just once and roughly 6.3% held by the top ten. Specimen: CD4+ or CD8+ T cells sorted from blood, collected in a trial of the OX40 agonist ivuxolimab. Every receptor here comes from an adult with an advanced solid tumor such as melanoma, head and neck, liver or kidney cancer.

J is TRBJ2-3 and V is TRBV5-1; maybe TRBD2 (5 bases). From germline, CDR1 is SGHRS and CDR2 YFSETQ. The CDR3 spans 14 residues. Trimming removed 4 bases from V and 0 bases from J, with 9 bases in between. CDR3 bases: TGCGCCAGCAGCCCGGGAAGGAGCACAGATACGCAGTATTTT. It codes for CASSPGRSTDTQYF.

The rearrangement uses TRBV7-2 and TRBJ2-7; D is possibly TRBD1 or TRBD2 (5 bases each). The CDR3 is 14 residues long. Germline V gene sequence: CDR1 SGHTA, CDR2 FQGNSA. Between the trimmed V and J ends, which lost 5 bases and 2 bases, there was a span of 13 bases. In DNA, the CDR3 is TGTGCCAGCAGCCCAGGTGGGGGAACCTACGAGCAGTACTTC. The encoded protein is CASSPGGGTYEQYF. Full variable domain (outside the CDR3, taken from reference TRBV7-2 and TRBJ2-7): GAGVSQSPSNKVTEKGKDVELRCDPISGHTALYWYRQSLGQGLEFLIYFQGNSAPDKSGLPSDRFSAERTGGSVSTLTIQRTQQEDSAVYLCASSPGGGTYEQYFGPGTRLTVT.

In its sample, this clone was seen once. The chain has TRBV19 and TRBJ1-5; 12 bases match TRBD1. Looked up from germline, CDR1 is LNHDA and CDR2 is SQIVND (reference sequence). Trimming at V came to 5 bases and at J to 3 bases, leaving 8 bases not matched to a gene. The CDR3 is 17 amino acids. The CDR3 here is CASSRGQGARNNQPQHF. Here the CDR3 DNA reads TGTGCCAGTAGTCGGGGACAGGGGGCGCGGAACAATCAGCCCCAGCATTTT. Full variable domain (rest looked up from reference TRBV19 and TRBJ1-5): DGGITQSPKYLFRKEGQNVTLSCEQNLNHDAMYWYRQDPGQGLRLIYYSQIVNDFQKGDIAEGYSVSREKKESFPLTVTSAQKNPTAFYLCASSRGQGARNNQPQHFGDGTRLSIL.

The CDR3 reads CASSLQGAGIYNEQFF. The CDR3 nucleotides are TGTGCCAGCAGTTTACAGGGGGCCGGGATTTACAATGAGCAGTTCTTC. The chain recombines TRBV28 with TRBJ2-1; 8 nucleotides match TRBD1. There are 16 residues in the CDR3. Germline-derived CDR1 and CDR2 are MDHEN and SYDVKM. V lost 2 bases, J lost 4 bases, and 7 bases stayed unmatched. The full variable domain, its missing parts supplied by reference TRBV28 and TRBJ2-1, is DVKVTQSSRYLVKRTGEKVFLECVQDMDHENMFWYRQDPGLGLRLIYFSYDVKMKEKGDIPEGYSVSREKKERFSLILESASTNQTSMYLCASSLQGAGIYNEQFFGPGTRLTVL.

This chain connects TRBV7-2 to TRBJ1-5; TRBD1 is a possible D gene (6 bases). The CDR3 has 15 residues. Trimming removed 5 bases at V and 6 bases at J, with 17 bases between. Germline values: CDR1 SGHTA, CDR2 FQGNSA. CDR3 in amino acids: CASSPRGGQGQPQHF. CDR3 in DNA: TGTGCCAGCAGCCCCAGGGGAGGGCAGGGTCAGCCCCAGCATTTT. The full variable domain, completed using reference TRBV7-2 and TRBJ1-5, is GAGVSQSPSNKVTEKGKDVELRCDPISGHTALYWYRQSLGQGLEFLIYFQGNSAPDKSGLPSDRFSAERTGGSVSTLTIQRTQQEDSAVYLCASSPRGGQGQPQHFGDGTRLSIL.

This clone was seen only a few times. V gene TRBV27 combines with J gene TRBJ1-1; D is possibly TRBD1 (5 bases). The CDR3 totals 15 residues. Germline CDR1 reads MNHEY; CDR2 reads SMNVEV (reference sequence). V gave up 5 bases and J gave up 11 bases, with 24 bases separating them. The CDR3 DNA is TGTGCCAGCAGTCAATTAGCGGGAGGGGCAGGTGAGGCTTTCTTT. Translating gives CASSQLAGGAGEAFF.

The CDR3 DNA reads as TGTGCCAGCAGTTCTGGGACAGGGGGCCGATACGAGCAGTACTTC. Its translation is CASSSGTGGRYEQYF. The chain is built from TRBV28 and TRBJ2-7; 12 bases are a match to TRBD1. The CDR3 extends over 15 amino acids. The junction had 5 bases not matched to a gene; V was cut back by 4 bases and J by 4 bases. CDR1 is MDHEN and CDR2 is SYDVKM in the germline V gene. The whole variable domain, remainder taken from reference TRBV28 and TRBJ2-7, is DVKVTQSSRYLVKRTGEKVFLECVQDMDHENMFWYRQDPGLGLRLIYFSYDVKMKEKGDIPEGYSVSREKKERFSLILESASTNQTSMYLCASSSGTGGRYEQYFGPGTRLTVT.

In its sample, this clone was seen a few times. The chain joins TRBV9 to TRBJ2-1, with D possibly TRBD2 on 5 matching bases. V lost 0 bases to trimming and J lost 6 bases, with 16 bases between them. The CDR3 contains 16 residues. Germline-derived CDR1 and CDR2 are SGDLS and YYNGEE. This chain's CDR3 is CASSVELALRSNEQFF. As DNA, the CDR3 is TGTGCCAGCAGCGTAGAGTTAGCGCTCAGGTCCAATGAGCAGTTCTTC.

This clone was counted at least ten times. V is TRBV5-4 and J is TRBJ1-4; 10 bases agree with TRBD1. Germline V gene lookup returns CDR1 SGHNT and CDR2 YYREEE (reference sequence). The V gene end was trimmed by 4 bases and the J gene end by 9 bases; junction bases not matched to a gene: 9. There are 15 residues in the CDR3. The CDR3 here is CASSLEGTGVKKLFF. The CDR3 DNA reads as TGTGCCAGCAGCCTGGAAGGGACAGGGGTGAAAAAACTGTTTTTT.

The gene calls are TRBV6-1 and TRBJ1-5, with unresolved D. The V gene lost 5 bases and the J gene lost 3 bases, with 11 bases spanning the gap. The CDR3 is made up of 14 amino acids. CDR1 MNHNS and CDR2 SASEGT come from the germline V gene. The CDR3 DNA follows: TGTGCCAGCAGTCGAGTAAGCCACAATCAGCCCCAGCATTTT. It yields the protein CASSRVSHNQPQHF.

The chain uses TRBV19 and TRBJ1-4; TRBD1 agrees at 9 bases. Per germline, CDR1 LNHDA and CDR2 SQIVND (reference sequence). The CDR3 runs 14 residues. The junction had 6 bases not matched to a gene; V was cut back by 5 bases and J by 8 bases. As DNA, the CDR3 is TGTGCCAGTAGTGTCGACAGGGGGTACGAAAAACTGTTTTTT. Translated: CASSVDRGYEKLFF.

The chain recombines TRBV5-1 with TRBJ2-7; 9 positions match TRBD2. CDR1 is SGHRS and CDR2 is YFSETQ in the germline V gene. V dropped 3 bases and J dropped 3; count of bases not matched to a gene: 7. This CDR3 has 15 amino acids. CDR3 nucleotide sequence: TGCGCCAGCAGCTGGGGTAGCGGGAGTGTCTACGAGCAGTACTTC. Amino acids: CASSWGSGSVYEQYF.

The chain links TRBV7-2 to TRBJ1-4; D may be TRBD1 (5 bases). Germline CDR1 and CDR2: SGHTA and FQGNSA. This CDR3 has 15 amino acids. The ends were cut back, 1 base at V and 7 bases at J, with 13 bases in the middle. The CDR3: CASSLDGTGGEKLFF. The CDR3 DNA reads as TGTGCCAGCAGCTTAGATGGGACCGGGGGTGAAAAACTGTTTTTT.

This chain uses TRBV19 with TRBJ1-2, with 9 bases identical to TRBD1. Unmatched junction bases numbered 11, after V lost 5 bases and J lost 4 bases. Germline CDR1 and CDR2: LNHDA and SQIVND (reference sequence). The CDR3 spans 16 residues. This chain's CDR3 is CASSPRGQGSSYGYTF. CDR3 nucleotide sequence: TGTGCCAGTAGTCCCCGAGGACAGGGGTCAAGCTATGGCTACACCTTC.

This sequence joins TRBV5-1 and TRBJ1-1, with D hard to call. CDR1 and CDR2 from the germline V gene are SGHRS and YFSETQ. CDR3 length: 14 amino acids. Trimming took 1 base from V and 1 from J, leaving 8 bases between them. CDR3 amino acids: CASSLSNGNTEAFF. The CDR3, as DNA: TGCGCCAGCAGCTTGAGTAACGGGAACACTGAAGCTTTCTTT.

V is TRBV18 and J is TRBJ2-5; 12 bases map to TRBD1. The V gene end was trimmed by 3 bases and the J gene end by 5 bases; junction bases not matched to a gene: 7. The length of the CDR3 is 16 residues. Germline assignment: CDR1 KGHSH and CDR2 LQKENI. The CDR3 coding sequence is TGTGCCAGCTCACCCGAGGGACAGGGGGCTGTGGAGACCCAGTACTTC. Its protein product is CASSPEGQGAVETQYF.

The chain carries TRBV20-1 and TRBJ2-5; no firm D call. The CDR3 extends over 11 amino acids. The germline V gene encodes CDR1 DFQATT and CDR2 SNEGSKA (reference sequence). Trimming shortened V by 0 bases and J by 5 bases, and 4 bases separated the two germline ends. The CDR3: CSAREWETQYF. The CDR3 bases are TGCAGTGCTAGAGAGTGGGAGACCCAGTACTTC.

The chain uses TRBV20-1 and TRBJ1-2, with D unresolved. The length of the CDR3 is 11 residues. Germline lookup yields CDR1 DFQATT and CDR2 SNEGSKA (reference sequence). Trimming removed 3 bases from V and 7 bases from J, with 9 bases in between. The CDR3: CSASPFRGYTF. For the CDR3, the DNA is TGCAGTGCTAGTCCCTTTCGTGGCTACACCTTC.

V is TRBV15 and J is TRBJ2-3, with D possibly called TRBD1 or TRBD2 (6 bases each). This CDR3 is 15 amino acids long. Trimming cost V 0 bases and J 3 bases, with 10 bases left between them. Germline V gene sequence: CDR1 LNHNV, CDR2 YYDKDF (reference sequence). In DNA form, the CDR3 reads TGTGCCACCAGCAGAGATAGGGGGGAAACAGATACGCAGTATTTT. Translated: CATSRDRGETDTQYF. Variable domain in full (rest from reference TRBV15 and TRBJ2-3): DAMVIQNPRYQVTQFGKPVTLSCSQTLNHNVMYWYQQKSSQAPKLLFHYYDKDFNNEADTPDNFQSRRPNTSFCFLDIRSPGLGDTAMYLCATSRDRGETDTQYFGPGTRLTVL.

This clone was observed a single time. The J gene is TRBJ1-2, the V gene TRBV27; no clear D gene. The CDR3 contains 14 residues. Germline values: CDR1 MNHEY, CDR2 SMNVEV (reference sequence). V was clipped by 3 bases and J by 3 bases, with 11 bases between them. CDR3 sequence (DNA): TGTGCCAGCAGTTTCGCAGCTCCGTACTATGGCTACACCTTC. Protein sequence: CASSFAAPYYGYTF.

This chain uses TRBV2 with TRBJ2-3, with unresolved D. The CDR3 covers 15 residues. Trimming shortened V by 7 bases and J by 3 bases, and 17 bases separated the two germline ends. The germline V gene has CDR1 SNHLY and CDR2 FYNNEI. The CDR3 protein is CASNRGGPGTDTQYF. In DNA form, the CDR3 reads TGTGCCAGCAACAGAGGCGGACCCGGGACAGATACGCAGTATTTT.

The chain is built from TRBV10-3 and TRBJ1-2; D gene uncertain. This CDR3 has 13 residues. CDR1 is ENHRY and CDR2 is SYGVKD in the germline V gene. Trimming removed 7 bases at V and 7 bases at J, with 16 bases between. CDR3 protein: CAITELDLGGYTF. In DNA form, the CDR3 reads TGTGCCATCACCGAACTCGACCTGGGTGGCTACACCTTC.

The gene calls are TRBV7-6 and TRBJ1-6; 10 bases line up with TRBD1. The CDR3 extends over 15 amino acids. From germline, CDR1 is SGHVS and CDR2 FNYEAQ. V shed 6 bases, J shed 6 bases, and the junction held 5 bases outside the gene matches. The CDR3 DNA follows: TGTGCCAGCAGTGGACAGGGGGGATTTAATTCACCCCTCCACTTT. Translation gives CASSGQGGFNSPLHF.

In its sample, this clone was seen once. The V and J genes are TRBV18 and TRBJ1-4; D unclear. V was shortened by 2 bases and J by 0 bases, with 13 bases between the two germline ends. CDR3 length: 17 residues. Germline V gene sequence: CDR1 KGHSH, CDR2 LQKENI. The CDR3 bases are TGTGCCAGCTCACCAACGCCAATGGGTGCAACTAATGAAAAACTGTTTTTT. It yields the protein CASSPTPMGATNEKLFF.

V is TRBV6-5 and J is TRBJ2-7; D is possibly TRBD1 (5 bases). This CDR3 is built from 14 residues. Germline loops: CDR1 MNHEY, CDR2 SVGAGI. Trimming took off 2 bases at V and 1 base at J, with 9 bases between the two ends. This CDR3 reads CASSYDSLSYEQYF. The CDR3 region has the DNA TGTGCCAGCAGTTACGACAGCCTGTCCTACGAGCAGTACTTC.

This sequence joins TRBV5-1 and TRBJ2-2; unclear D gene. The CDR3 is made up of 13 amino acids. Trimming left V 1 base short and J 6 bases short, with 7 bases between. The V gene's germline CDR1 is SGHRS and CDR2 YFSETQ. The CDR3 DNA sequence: TGCGCCAGCAGCTTGATGGCTCCCGGGGAGCTGTTTTTT. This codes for CASSLMAPGELFF.